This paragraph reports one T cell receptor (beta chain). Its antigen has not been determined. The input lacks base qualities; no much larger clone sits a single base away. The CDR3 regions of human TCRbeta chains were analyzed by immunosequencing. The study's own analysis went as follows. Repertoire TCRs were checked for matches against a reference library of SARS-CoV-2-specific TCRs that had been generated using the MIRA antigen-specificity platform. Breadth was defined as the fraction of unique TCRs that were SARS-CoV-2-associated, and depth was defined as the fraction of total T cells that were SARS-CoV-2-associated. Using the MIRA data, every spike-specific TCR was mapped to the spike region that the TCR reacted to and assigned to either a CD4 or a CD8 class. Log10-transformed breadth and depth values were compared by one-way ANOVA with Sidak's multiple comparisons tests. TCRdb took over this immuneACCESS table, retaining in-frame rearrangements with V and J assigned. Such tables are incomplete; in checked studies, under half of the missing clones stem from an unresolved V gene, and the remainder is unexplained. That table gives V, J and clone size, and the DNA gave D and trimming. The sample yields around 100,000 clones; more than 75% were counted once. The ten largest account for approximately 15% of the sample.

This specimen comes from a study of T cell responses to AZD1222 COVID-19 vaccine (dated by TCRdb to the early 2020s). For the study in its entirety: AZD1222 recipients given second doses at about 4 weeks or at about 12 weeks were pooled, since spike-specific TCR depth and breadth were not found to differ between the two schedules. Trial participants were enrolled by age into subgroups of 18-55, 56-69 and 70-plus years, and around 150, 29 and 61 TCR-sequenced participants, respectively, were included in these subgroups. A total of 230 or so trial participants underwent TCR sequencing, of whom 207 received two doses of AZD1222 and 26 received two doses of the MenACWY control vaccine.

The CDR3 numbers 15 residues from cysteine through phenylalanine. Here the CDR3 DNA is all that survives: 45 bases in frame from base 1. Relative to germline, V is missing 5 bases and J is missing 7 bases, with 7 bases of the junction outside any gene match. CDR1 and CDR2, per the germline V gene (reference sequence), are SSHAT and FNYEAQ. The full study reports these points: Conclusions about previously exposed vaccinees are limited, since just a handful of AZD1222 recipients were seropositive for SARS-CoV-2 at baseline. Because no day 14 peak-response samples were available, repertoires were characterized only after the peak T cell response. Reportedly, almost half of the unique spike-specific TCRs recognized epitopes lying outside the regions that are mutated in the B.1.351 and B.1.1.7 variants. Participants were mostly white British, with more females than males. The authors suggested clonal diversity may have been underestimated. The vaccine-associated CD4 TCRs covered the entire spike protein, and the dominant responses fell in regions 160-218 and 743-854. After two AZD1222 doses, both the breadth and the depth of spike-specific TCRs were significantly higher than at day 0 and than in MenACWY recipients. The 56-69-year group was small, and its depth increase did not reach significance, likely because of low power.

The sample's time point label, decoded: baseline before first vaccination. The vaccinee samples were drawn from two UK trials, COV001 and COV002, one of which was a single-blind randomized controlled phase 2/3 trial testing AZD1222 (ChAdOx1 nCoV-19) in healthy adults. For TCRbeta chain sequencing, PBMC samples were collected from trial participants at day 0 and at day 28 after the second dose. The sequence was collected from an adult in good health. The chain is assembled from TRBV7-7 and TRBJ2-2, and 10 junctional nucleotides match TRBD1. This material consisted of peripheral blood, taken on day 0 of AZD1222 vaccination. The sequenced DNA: TGTGCCAGCAGCCTTGACAGGGGGCCCCACGGGGAGCTGTTTTTT. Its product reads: CASSLDRGPHGELFF.